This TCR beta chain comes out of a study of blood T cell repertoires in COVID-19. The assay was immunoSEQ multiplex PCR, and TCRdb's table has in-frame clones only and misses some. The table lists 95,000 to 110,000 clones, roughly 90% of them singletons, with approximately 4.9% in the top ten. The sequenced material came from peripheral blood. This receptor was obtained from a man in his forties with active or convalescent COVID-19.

Here the CDR3 DNA reads TGTGCCAGCAGTTTAGGGACAGGGGGTAGCTATGGCTACACCTTC. The encoded protein is CASSLGTGGSYGYTF. The genes are TRBV28 and TRBJ1-2; TRBD1 aligns across 11 bases. This CDR3 has 15 amino acids. Germline assignment: CDR1 MDHEN and CDR2 SYDVKM. Germline trimming cut 2 bases from V and 4 bases from J; bases unmatched to any gene: 3.